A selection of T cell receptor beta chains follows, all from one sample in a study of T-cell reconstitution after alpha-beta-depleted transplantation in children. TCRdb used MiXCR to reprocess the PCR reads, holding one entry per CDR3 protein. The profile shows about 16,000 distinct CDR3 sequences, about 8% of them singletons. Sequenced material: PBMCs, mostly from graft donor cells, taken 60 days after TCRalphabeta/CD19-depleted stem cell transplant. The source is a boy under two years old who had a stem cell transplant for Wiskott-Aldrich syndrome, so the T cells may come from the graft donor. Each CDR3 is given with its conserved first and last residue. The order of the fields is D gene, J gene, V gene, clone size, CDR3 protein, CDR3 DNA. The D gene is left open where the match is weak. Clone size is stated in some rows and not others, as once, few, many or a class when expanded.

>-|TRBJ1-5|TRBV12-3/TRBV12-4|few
CASSSGGNQPQHF
TGTGCCAGCAGTTCCGGGGGGAATCAGCCCCAGCATTTT
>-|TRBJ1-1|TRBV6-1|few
CASSELRGIDTEAFF
TGTGCCAGCAGTGAACTTCGAGGGATCGACACTGAAGCTTTCTTT
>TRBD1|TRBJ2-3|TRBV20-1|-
CSVRVQGVRFTDTQYF
TGCAGCGTTCGAGTCCAGGGGGTCAGATTCACAGATACGCAGTATTTT
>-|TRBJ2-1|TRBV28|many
CASGMYSEQFF
TGTGCCAGCGGAATGTACAGTGAGCAGTTCTTC
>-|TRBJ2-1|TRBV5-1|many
CASSFGIRGGRRNEQFF
TGCGCCAGCAGCTTTGGGATTAGGGGGGGCAGACGGAATGAGCAGTTCTTC
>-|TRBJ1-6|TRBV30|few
CARQGTYNSPLHF
TGTGCCCGTCAGGGAACTTATAATTCACCCCTCCACTTT
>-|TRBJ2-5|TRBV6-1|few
CASSRWELETQYF
TGTGCCAGCAGTCGGTGGGAACTAGAGACCCAGTACTTC
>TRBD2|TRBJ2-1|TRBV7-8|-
CASSSHAREGLNEQFF
TGTGCCAGCAGCTCACACGCCCGGGAGGGCCTGAATGAGCAGTTCTTC
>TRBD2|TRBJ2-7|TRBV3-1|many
CASSWTSGSYEQYF
TGTGCCAGCAGCTGGACTAGCGGTTCCTACGAGCAGTACTTC
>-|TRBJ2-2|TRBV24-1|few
CATSDQDRVTGELFF
TGTGCCACCAGTGATCAGGACAGAGTAACCGGGGAGCTGTTTTTT
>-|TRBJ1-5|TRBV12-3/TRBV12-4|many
CASSLALQAQHF
TGTGCCAGCAGTTTAGCCCTTCAGGCCCAGCATTTT
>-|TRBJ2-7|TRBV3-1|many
CASSQDNRQGHSYEQYF
TGTGCCAGCAGCCAAGATAATCGCCAGGGGCACTCCTACGAGCAGTACTTC
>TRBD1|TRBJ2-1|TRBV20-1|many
CSAERQGYYNEQFF
TGCAGTGCGGAACGACAGGGATATTACAATGAGCAGTTCTTC
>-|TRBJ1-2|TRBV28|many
CASTTDRFGYGYTF
TGTGCCAGCACCACTGACAGGTTTGGCTATGGCTACACCTTC
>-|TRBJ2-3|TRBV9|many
CASSVDPWVADRTDTQYF
TGTGCCAGCAGCGTCGACCCGTGGGTAGCGGACCGCACAGATACGCAGTATTTT
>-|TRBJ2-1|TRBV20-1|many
CSASGRGGNEQFF
TGCAGTGCTAGTGGACGTGGAGGGAATGAGCAGTTCTTC
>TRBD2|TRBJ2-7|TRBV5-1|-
CASSLGASGTSSYEQYF
TGCGCCAGCAGCTTGGGCGCTAGCGGGACTTCCTCCTACGAGCAGTACTTC
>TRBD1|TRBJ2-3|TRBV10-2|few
CASSESRQGAGTDTQYF
TGCGCCAGCAGTGAGTCAAGACAGGGGGCAGGAACAGATACGCAGTATTTT
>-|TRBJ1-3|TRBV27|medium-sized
CASRGGGNTIYF
TGTGCCAGCAGGGGGGGTGGAAACACCATATATTTT
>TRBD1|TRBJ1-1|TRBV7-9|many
CASSLTGQGREAFF
TGTGCCAGCAGCTTAACGGGACAGGGCCGTGAAGCTTTCTTT
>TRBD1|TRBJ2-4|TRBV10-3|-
CAISEIFGTGVAKNIQYF
TGTGCCATCAGTGAAATCTTTGGGACAGGGGTAGCCAAAAACATTCAGTACTTC
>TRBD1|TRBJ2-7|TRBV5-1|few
CASSTDRTSYEQYF
TGCGCCAGCAGCACGGACAGGACAAGTTACGAGCAGTACTTC
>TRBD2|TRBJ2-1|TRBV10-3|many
CAISETSGRAYNEQFF
TGTGCCATCAGTGAGACTAGCGGGAGGGCCTACAATGAGCAGTTCTTC
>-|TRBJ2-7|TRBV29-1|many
CSVEGDGDEQYF
TGCAGCGTTGAAGGGGATGGCGACGAGCAGTACTTC
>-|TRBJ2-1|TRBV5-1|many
CASSFYLHDVHEQFF
TGCGCCAGCAGCTTTTATTTGCATGACGTCCATGAGCAGTTCTTC
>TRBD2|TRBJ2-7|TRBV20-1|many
CSARSSGGAYEQYF
TGCAGTGCTAGATCTAGCGGGGGGGCCTACGAGCAGTACTTC
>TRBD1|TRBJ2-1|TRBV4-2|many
CASSQELAGGQYRHSYNEQFF
TGTGCCAGCAGCCAAGAATTGGCAGGGGGTCAATACAGGCACTCCTACAATGAGCAGTTCTTC
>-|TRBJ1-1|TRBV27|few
CASGDLEAFF
TGTGCCAGCGGGGACCTGGAAGCTTTCTTT
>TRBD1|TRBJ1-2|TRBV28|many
CASWTGGPYGYTF
TGTGCCAGCTGGACAGGGGGACCCTATGGCTACACCTTC
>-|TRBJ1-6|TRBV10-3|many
CAISESSGTYNSPLHF
TGTGCCATCAGTGAGTCCTCGGGGACGTACAATTCACCCCTCCACTTT
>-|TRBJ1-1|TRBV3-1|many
CASSLGQLNTEAFF
TGTGCCAGCAGCCTCGGACAGTTGAACACTGAAGCTTTCTTT
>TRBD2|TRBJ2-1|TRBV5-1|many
CASSYGLAGGTEQFF
TGCGCCAGCAGCTACGGACTAGCGGGAGGGACTGAGCAGTTCTTC
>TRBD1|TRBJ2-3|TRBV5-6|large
CASIGQGTADTQYF
TGTGCCAGCATTGGACAGGGGACAGCAGATACGCAGTATTTT
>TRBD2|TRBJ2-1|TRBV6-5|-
CASSYLLAGDHNEQFF
TGTGCCAGCAGTTACCTTCTAGCGGGAGACCACAATGAGCAGTTCTTC
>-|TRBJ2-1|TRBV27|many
CASSLAGLTYNEQFF
TGTGCCAGCAGTTTAGCCGGACTAACCTACAATGAGCAGTTCTTC
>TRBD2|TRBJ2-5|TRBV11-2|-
CASSLERAGRRLETQYF
TGTGCCAGCAGCTTAGAAAGGGCCGGGAGGAGGCTGGAGACCCAGTACTTC
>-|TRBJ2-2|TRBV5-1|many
CASRPVHTGELFF
TGCGCCAGCAGACCGGTCCACACCGGGGAGCTGTTTTTT
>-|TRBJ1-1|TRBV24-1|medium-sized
CATSVTSPPGANTEAFF
TGTGCCACCAGTGTTACGTCCCCGCCGGGGGCGAACACTGAAGCTTTCTTT
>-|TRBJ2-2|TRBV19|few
CASKGGDNRAGELFF
TGTGCCAGTAAAGGTGGGGACAACCGTGCCGGGGAGCTGTTTTTT
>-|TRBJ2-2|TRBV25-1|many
CASSGPGVTGELFF
TGTGCCAGCAGTGGGCCTGGGGTCACCGGGGAGCTGTTTTTT
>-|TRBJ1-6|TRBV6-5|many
CASTYEVGGHIPLHF
TGTGCCAGCACCTACGAAGTGGGGGGTCATATACCCCTCCACTTT
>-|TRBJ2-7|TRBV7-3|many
CASSLTGPPGLGEQYF
TGTGCCAGCAGCTTAACAGGGCCTCCTGGCTTGGGGGAGCAGTACTTC
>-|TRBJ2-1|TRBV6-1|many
CASSGGSYNEQFF
TGTGCCAGCAGTGGCGGCTCCTACAATGAGCAGTTCTTC
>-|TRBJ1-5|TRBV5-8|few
CASSLGINQPQHF
TGTGCCAGCAGCTTGGGGATCAATCAGCCCCAGCATTTT
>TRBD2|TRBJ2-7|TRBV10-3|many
CATYSGSYEQYF
TGTGCCACCTATAGCGGGAGCTACGAGCAGTACTTC
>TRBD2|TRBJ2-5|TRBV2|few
CASSVGTSGAQYQETQYF
TGTGCCAGCAGTGTCGGGACTAGCGGTGCTCAGTACCAAGAGACCCAGTACTTC
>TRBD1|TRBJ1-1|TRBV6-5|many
CASSRLPTGVNTEAFF
TGTGCCAGCAGCCGCCTCCCTACAGGGGTGAACACTGAAGCTTTCTTT
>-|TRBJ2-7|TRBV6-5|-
CASSHVWPYEQYF
TGTGCCAGCAGTCACGTCTGGCCCTACGAGCAGTACTTC
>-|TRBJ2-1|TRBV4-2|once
CASSPGRGCSNYNEQFF
TGTGCCAGCAGCCCAGGGCGCGGGTGCTCAAACTACAATGAGCAGTTCTTC
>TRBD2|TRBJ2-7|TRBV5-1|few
CASSSTGTSGIPQYF
TGCGCCAGCAGCTCAACCGGGACTAGCGGGATTCCGCAGTACTTC
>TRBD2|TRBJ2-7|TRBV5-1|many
CASSLRPGLAGAEQYF
TGCGCCAGCAGCTTGAGACCCGGGCTAGCGGGAGCCGAGCAGTACTTC
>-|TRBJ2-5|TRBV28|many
CASAGGGETQYF
TGTGCCAGCGCCGGGGGAGGAGAGACCCAGTACTTC
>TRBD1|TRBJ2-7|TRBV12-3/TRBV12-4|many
CASSTGTGAYEQYF
TGTGCCAGCAGTACCGGGACAGGGGCCTACGAGCAGTACTTC
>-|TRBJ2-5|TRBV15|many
CATSRGEYPPYQETQYF
TGTGCCACCAGCAGAGGGGAGTACCCTCCGTACCAAGAGACCCAGTACTTC
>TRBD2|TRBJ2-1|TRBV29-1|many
CSVEDLVGTSGKAGEQFF
TGCAGCGTTGAAGATCTTGTAGGGACTAGCGGGAAAGCGGGTGAGCAGTTCTTC
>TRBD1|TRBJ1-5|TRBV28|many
CASSLFGQGGQPQHF
TGTGCCAGCAGTTTGTTCGGACAGGGTGGGCAGCCCCAGCATTTT
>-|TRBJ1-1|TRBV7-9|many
CASLRTRGTEAFF
TGTGCCAGCTTGAGGACGAGAGGGACTGAAGCTTTCTTT
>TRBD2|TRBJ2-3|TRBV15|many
CATSREFRRAGGGVDTQYF
TGTGCCACCAGCAGAGAATTCCGGCGAGCGGGGGGTGGGGTAGATACGCAGTATTTT
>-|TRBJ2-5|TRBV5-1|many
CASSLYETQYF
TGCGCCAGCAGCTTGTACGAGACCCAGTACTTC